These 7 T cell receptor beta chains share one sample of origin, sequenced in a study of post-analysis software for immune sequencing data. Findings and limits, study-wide: Controls had lower frequencies than patients of five TRBV segments, which included TRBV5-6, TRBV5-1 and TRBV20-1.

These TCRs' antigens remain unknown. Unique molecular identifiers had been added to the TCR beta cDNA libraries. TCRdb independently ran MiXCR on the PCR reads; one entry per CDR3 protein. The data show about 820,000 distinct CDR3 sequences, about 53% seen once. Material for sequencing was blood. Every receptor here comes from a girl between 10 and 17 years old with multiple sclerosis.

CDR3 in amino acids: CASSLVGLAGGLGTDTQYF. The CDR3 DNA sequence: TGCGCCAGCAGCTTGGTGGGACTAGCGGGGGGGCTTGGCACAGATACGCAGTATTTT. V and J are TRBV5-1 and TRBJ2-3, with 16 positions matching TRBD2. The ends lost 0 bases at V and 1 base at J; junction bases unmatched: 5. Per germline, CDR1 SGHRS and CDR2 YFSETQ. The CDR3 consists of 19 residues.

A remark on this clonotype: One end of the junction does not line up with germline, which may come from a read error. The J gene is TRBJ2-1, the V gene TRBV12-3 or TRBV12-4; 15 positions match TRBD2. The end of the DNA aligns better with TRBJ2-7, so the J call may be wrong. The CDR3 consists of 19 residues. The CDR3 loop reads CASSNQTGTSGRSGYGQYF. CDR3 in DNA: TGTGCCAGCAGCAACCAAACCGGGACTAGCGGGAGGTCGGGGTACGGGCAGTACTTC.

The gene calls are TRBV5-1 and TRBJ2-2; D not certain. The V gene lost 4 bases and the J gene lost 1 base, with 11 bases spanning the gap. Germline CDR1 SGHRS, CDR2 YFSETQ. The CDR3 length is 15 residues. This chain's CDR3 is CASSHEGMNTGELFF. The CDR3 region has the DNA TGCGCCAGCAGCCACGAAGGGATGAACACCGGGGAGCTGTTTTTT.

The rearrangement uses TRBV7-3 and TRBJ2-7; no reliable D call. Looked up from germline, CDR1 is SGHTA and CDR2 is FQGTGA. The CDR3 loop spans 13 amino acids. The V end lost 1 base, the J end lost 5 bases, and 9 bases lay between the germline ends. CDR3 sequence: CASSLNLVDEQYF. For the CDR3, the DNA is TGTGCCAGCAGCTTAAATCTAGTAGACGAGCAGTACTTC.

The rearrangement links TRBV12-3 or TRBV12-4 to TRBJ1-2; 8 bases are a match to TRBD1. The V segment lost 5 bases and the J segment 8 bases; nucleotides outside the gene matches: 4. The CDR3 runs 12 residues. This CDR3 reads CASSVYRGGYTF. The DNA of the CDR3 is TGTGCCAGCAGTGTCTACAGGGGGGGCTACACCTTC.

V usage is TRBV5-1 and J usage is TRBJ2-5; D unresolved. Trimming pared 4 bases from V and 4 bases from J, leaving 17 bases between. Looked up from germline, CDR1 is SGHRS and CDR2 is YFSETQ. CDR3 length: 15 amino acids. The CDR3 DNA reads as TGCGCCAGCAGCATTGGTGGGTCGGGCGGAGAGACCCAGTACTTC. Translated, it gives CASSIGGSGGETQYF.

The V gene is TRBV7-8, the J gene TRBJ2-7; D may correspond to TRBD1 or TRBD2 (6 bases each). The CDR3 length is 14 residues. V shed 3 bases and J shed 7 bases, with 16 bases lying between them. The V gene's germline CDR1 is SGHVS and CDR2 FQNEAQ. The CDR3 DNA reads as TGTGCCAGCAGCTTTGCTCCGACTAGGGGGGAGCAGTACTTC. The encoded protein is CASSFAPTRGEQYF.